The present T cell receptor beta chain was sequenced within a study of cytomegalovirus exposure and HLA in healthy donors. This clone was observed a handful of times. This CDR3 is 15 amino acids long. V gave up 3 bases and J gave up 3 bases, with 15 bases separating them. Germline V CDR1 and CDR2: SGHDT, YYEEEE. Amplification used 60 Vbeta primers and 13 Jbeta primers. The protocol was immunoSEQ multiplex PCR, while the TCRdb copy is restricted to in-frame clones and leaves out a portion. Of 180,000 or so clones in the sample, under 80% were seen once. The rearrangement joins TRBV5-6 to TRBJ1-1; D might be TRBD1 (5 bases). This TCR derives from a man aged 40-49 years in good health and CMV-seronegative. Source material: PBMCs. The chain's CDR3 is CASSSGGGRDTEAFF. CDR3 DNA sequence: TGTGCCAGCAGCTCGGGGGGGGGTAGGGACACTGAAGCTTTCTTT.